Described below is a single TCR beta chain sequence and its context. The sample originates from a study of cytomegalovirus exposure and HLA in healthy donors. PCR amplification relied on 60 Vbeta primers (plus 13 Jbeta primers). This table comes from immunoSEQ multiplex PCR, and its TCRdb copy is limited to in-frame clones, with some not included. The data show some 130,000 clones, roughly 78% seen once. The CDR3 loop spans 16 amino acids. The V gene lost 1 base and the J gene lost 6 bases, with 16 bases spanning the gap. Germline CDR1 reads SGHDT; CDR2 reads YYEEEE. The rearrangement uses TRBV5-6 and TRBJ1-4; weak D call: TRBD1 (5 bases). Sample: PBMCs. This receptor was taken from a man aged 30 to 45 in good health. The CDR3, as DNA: TGTGCCAGCAGCTTGACGGGGGTATTGTCCCATGAAAAACTGTTTTTT. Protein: CASSLTGVLSHEKLFF.